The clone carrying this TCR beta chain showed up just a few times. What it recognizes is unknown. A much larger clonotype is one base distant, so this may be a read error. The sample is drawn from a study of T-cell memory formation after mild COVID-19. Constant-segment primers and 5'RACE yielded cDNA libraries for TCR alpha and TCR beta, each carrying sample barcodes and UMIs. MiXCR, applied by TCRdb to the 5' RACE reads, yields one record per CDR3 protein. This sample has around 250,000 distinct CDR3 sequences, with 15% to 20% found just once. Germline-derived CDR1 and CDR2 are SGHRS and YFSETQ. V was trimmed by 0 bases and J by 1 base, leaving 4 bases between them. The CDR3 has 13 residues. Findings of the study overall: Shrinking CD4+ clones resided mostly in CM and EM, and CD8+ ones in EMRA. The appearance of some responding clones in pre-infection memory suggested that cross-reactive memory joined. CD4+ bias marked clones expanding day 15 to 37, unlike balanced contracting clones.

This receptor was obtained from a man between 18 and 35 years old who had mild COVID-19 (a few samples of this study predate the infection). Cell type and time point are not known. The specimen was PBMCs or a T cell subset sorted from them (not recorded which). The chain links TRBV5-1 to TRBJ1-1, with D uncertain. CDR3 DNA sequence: TGCGCCAGCAGCTTGGTGGCGAACACTGAAGCTTTCTTT. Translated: CASSLVANTEAFF.